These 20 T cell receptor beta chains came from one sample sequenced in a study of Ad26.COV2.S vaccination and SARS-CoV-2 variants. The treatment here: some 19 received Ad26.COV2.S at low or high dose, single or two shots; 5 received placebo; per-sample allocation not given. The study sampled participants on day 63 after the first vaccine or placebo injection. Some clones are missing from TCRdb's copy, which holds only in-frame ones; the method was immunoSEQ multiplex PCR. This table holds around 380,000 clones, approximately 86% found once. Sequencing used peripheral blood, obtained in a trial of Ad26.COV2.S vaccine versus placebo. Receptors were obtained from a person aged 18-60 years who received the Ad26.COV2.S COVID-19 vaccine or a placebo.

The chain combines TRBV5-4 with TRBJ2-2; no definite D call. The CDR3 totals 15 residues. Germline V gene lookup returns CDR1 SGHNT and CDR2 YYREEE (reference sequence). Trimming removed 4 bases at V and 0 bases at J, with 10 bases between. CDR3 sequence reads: CASSLPPPNTGELFF. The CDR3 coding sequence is TGTGCCAGCAGCCTACCTCCGCCGAACACCGGGGAGCTGTTTTTT.

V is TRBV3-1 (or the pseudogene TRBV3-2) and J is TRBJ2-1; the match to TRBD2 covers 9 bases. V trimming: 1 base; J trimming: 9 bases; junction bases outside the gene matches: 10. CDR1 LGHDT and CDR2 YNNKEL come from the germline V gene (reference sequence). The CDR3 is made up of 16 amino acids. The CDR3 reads CASSQASGGGAGEQFF. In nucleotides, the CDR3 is TGTGCCAGCAGCCAAGCCTCCGGCGGGGGGGCGGGTGAGCAGTTCTTC.

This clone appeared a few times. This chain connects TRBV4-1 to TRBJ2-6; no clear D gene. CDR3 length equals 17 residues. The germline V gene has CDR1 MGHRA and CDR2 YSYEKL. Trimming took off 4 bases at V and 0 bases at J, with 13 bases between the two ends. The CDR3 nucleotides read TGCGCCAGCAGCCTAAAGCCGGTTAACTCTGGGGCCAACGTCCTGACTTTC. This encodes CASSLKPVNSGANVLTF.

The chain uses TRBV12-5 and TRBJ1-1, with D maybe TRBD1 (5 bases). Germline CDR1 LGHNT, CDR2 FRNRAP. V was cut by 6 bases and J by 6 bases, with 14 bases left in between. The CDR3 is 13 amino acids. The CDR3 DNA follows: TGTGCTAGTGGAAAAGGGGAAAGCCCTGAAGCTTTCTTT. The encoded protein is CASGKGESPEAFF. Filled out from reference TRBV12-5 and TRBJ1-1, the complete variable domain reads DARVTQTPRHKVTEMGQEVTMRCQPILGHNTVFWYRQTMMQGLELLAYFRNRAPLDDSGMPKDRFSAEMPDATLATLKIQPSEPRDSAVYFCASGKGESPEAFFGQGTRLTVV.

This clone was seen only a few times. CDR3 in DNA: TGTGCCAGCACCTCCGGGACAGGAACCTACGAGCAGTACTTC. It specifies CASTSGTGTYEQYF. This sequence joins TRBV6-5 and TRBJ2-7; 8 positions match TRBD1. The J segment lost 2 bases and the V segment lost 7 bases, leaving 7 bases of the junction unmatched. The germline CDR1 and CDR2 sequences are MNHEY and SVGAGI. CDR3 length: 14 amino acids.

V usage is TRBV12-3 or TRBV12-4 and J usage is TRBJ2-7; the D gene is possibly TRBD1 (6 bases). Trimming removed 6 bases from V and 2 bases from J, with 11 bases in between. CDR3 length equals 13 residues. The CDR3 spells CASRSGEPYEQYF. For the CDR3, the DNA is TGTGCCAGCAGATCAGGGGAACCCTACGAGCAGTACTTC.

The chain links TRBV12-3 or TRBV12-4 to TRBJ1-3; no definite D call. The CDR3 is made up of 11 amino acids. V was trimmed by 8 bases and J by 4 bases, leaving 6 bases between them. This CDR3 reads CASQEGNTIYF. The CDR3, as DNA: TGTGCCAGCCAGGAGGGAAACACCATATATTTT.

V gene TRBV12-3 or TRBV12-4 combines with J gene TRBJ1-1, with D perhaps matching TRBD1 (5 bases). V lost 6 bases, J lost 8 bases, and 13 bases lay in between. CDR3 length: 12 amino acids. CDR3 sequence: CASSPTGGEAFF. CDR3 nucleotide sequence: TGTGCCAGCAGCCCCACGGGGGGAGAAGCTTTCTTT.

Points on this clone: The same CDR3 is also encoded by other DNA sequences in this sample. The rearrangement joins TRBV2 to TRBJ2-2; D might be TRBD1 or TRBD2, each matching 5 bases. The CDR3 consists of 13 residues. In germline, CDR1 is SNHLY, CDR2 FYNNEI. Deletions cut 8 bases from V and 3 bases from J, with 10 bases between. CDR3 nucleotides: TGTGCCAGCTCTGGGGGTTACACCGGGGAGCTGTTTTTT. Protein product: CASSGGYTGELFF.

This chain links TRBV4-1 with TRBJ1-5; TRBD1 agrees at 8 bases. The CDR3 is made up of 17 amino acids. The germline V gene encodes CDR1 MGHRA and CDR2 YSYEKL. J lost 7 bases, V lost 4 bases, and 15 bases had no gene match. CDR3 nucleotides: TGCGCCAGCAGCCTGGGGACAGGAAAAAGGGAGAGGCAGCCCCAGCATTTT. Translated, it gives CASSLGTGKRERQPQHF.

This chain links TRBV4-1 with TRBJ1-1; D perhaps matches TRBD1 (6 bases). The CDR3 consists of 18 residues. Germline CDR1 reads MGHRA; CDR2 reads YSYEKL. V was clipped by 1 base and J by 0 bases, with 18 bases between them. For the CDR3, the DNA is TGCGCCAGCAGCCAAGTAAGGGCAGGGGTGGGAGTGAACACTGAAGCTTTCTTT. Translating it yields CASSQVRAGVGVNTEAFF.

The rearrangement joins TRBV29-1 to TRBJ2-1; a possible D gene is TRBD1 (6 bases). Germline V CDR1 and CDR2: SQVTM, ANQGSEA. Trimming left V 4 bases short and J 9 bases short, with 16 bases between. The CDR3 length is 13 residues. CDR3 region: CSVATGKGSEQFF. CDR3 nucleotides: TGCAGCGTTGCCACAGGGAAAGGGAGTGAGCAGTTCTTC.

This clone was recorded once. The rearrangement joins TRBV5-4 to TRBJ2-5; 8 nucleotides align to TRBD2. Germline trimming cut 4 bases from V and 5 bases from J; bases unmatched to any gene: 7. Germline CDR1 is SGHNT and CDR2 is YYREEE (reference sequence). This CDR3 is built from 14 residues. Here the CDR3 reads CASSRRGVTETQYF. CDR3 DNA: TGTGCCAGCAGCCGGCGGGGGGTGACGGAGACCCAGTACTTC.

The CDR3 DNA follows: TGTGCCAGCAGACAGGATAACTATGGCTACACCTTC. Protein sequence: CASRQDNYGYTF. This chain connects TRBV6-5 to TRBJ1-2; maybe TRBD1 (5 bases). Germline V gives CDR1 MNHEY, CDR2 SVGAGI. CDR3 size: 12 residues. Trimming took off 6 bases at V and 1 base at J, with 6 bases between the two ends.

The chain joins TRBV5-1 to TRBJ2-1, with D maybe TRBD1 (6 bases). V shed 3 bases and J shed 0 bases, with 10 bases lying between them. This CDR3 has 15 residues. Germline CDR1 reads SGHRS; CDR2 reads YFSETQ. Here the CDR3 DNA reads TGCGCCAGCAGCTGGGAAGGGGGCTCCTACAATGAGCAGTTCTTC. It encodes CASSWEGGSYNEQFF.

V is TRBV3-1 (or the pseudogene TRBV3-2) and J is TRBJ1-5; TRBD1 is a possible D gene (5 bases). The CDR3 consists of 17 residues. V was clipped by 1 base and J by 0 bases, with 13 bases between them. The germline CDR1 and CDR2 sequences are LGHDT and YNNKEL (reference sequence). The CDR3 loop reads CASSQGKGQFSNQPQHF. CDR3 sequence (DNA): TGTGCCAGCAGCCAAGGAAAGGGGCAGTTTAGCAATCAGCCCCAGCATTTT.

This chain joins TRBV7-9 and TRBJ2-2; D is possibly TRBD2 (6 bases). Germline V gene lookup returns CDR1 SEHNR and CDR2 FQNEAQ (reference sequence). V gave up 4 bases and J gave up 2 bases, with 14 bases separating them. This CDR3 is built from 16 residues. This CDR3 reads CASSSPSGLNTGELFF. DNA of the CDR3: TGTGCCAGCAGCTCCCCCAGCGGGCTTAACACCGGGGAGCTGTTTTTT.

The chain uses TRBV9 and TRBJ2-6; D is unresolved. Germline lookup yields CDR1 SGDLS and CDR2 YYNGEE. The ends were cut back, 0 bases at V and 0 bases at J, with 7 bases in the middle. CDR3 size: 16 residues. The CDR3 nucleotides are TGTGCCAGCAGCGTAGTTAGTCACTCTGGGGCCAACGTCCTGACTTTC. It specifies CASSVVSHSGANVLTF. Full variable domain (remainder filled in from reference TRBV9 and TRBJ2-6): DSGVTQTPKHLITATGQRVTLRCSPRSGDLSVYWYQQSLDQGLQFLIQYYNGEERAKGNILERFSAQQFPDLHSELNLSSLELGDSALYFCASSVVSHSGANVLTFGAGSRLTVL.

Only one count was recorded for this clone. CDR3: CASSLGIEPNEQFF. The CDR3 DNA is TGCGCCAGCAGCTTGGGAATCGAGCCGAATGAGCAGTTCTTC. J is TRBJ2-1 and V is TRBV5-1; D not certain. Trimming pared 0 bases from V and 7 bases from J, leaving 11 bases between. Germline-derived CDR1 and CDR2 are SGHRS and YFSETQ. The CDR3 spans 14 residues. The variable domain in full, with the rest retrieved from reference TRBV5-1 and TRBJ2-1, is KAGVTQTPRYLIKTRGQQVTLSCSPISGHRSVSWYQQTPGQGLQFLFEYFSETQRNKGNFPGRFSGRQFSNSRSEMNVSTLELGDSALYLCASSLGIEPNEQFFGPGTRLTVL.

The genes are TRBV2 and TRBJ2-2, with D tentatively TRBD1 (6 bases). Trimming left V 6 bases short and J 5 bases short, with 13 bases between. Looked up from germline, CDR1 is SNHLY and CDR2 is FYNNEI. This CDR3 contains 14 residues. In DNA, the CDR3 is TGTGCCAGCAGGGTGGGACACAAAACCGGGGAGCTGTTTTTT. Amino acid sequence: CASRVGHKTGELFF.